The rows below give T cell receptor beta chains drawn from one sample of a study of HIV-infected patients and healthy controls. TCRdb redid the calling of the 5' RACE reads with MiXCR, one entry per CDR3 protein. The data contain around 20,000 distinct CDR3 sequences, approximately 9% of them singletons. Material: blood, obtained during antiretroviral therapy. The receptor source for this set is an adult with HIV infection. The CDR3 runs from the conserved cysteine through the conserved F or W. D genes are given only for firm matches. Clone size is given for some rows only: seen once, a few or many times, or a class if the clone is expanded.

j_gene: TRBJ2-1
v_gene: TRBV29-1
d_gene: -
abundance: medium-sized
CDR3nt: TGCAGCGAGGGAGTCTACAATGAGCAGTTCTTC
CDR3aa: CSEGVYNEQFF

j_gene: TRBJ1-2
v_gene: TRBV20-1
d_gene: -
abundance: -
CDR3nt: TGCAGTGCTAGAGAGATGGACGGCTACACCTTC
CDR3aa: CSAREMDGYTF

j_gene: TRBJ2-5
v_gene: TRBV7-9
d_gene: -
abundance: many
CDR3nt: TGTGCCAGCAGCGCCACAGTCCAAGAGACCCAGTACTTC
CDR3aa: CASSATVQETQYF

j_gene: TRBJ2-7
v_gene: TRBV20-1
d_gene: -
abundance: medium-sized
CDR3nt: TGCAGTGCTAGGGGTGGGGCAGACTACGAGCAGTACTTC
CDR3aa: CSARGGADYEQYF

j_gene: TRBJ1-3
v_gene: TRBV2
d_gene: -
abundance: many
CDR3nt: TGTGCCAGCATCCGGGGCTCTGGAAACACCATATATTTT
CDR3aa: CASIRGSGNTIYF

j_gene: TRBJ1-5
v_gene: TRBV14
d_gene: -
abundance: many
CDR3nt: TGTGCCAGCAGCCAAGTCACGGGAAAATATCAGCCCCAGCATTTT
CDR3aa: CASSQVTGKYQPQHF

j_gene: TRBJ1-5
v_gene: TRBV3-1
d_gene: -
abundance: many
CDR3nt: TGTGCCAGCAGCCAACAAGCTGGGCCCCAGCATTTT
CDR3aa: CASSQQAGPQHF

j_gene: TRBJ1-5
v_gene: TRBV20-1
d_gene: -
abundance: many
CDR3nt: TGCAGTGCTAGCGAGGGTGGCAATCAGCCCCAGCATTTT
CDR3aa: CSASEGGNQPQHF

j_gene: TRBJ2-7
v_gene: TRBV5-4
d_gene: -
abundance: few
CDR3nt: TGTGCCAGCAGCCACTTAAGCAGCGGCTACGAGCAGTACTTC
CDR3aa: CASSHLSSGYEQYF

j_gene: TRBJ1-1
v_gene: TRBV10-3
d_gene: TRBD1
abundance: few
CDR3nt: TGTGCCATCAGGAGTAGGGACAGCGGGGACACTGAAGCTTTCTTT
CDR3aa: CAIRSRDSGDTEAFF

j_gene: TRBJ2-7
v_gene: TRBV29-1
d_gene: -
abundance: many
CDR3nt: TGCAGCGTTCCGGGGTCTCGGGAGCAGTACTTC
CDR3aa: CSVPGSREQYF

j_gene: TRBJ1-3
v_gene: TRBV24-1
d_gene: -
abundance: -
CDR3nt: TGTGCCACCAGTGGACCGGGACAACGAAACACCATATATTTT
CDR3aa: CATSGPGQRNTIYF

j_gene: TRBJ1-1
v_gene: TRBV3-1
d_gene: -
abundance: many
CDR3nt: TGTGCCAGCATCGGGGAGGGGTATGAAGCTTTCTTT
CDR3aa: CASIGEGYEAFF

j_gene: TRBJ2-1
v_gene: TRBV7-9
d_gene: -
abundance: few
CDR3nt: TGTGCCAGCAGAACGACAGGATACAATGAGCAGTTCTTC
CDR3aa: CASRTTGYNEQFF

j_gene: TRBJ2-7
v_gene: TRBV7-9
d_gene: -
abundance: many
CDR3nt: TGTGCCAGCAGCTTAGCGGGGAAACCTAGCCTAAAGGGTCTCTACGAGCAGTACTTC
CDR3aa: CASSLAGKPSLKGLYEQYF